Sequencing of this TCR beta chain was carried out in a study of graft-versus-host responses after intestinal transplantation (dated by TCRdb to the early 2020s). About the full investigation: Recipients received multivisceral, liver-intestinal, or isolated intestinal transplants. To identify alloreactive clones, pre-transplant mixed lymphocyte reaction products were sequenced and then compared with unstimulated pre-transplant donor and recipient T cells. The cohort enrolled under 25 intestinal transplant recipients including one retransplant, and a few patients lacking pretransplant specimens were excluded. Donor T cell macrochimerism was defined as a peak of at least 4% donor T cells among recipient peripheral blood mononuclear cells. Anti-thymocyte globulin induction was given to all recipients, followed by maintenance tacrolimus and steroids for 2 to 3 years. Instead of going to the commercial service, samples from a few later patients were sequenced in-house on an Illumina MiSeq and processed with MiXCR. After intestinal transplantation, graft-versus-host and host-versus-graft alloreactive T cell clones in the graft, circulation and bone marrow were tracked using bulk TCR-beta CDR3 sequencing.

Including the terminal cysteine and phenylalanine, the CDR3 comprises 15 residues. Only the CDR3 portion is preserved as DNA: 45 bases, with reading frame beginning at the first base. V and J are trimmed by 4 bases and 4 bases, and the gene matches miss 8 bases of the junction. CDR1 SGDLS and CDR2 YYNGEE are derived from the germline V gene. As regards this clone: The specificity of this receptor is unknown. Base qualities are not at hand, and no much larger clone is one base apart.

The full study reports these points: In the allografts of patients with donor T cell macrochimerism, GvH to HvG T cell clonal ratios were high. GvH clones were found in recipient bone marrow, and some of the GvH clones appeared earlier in ileal mucosa or blood, which is consistent with an intestinal mucosal origin. Early after transplant, peak levels of circulating GvH clones were found to be associated with declines in HvG clones. The conclusions were limited by the relatively low number and heterogeneity of the intestinal transplant patients.

The time point tag for this specimen amounts to: cells obtained before transplantation from donor or recipient. CD3+CD4+ and CD3+CD8+ populations were FACS-sorted from unstimulated pre-transplant donor and recipient cells taken from spleen or lymph nodes. Libraries came from the immunoSEQ multiplex PCR assay. In most patients, genomic DNA was isolated using the Qiagen DNeasy Blood and Tissue Kit and sent frozen to Adaptive Biotechnologies for TCR sequencing. For most patients, genomic DNA was subjected to high-throughput TCR-beta CDR3 sequencing by Adaptive Biotechnologies. On the authors' methods: Adaptive's ImmunoSEQ software was the source of the TCR sequencing data for approximately 18 patients, while a few other patients were processed with MiXCR and VDJtools. To correct CD4 versus CD8 sorting errors, any sequence found in both subsets at a frequency ratio below 5:1 was removed. CDR3 nucleotide sequences shared by donor and recipient were removed because the origin of these sequences could not be assigned. To be classed as alloreactive, a clone needed at least 2-fold expansion over unstimulated cells and a minimum CFSE-low frequency of 0.002% (template counts) or 0.001% (read counts). Clones detected in sequenced pre-transplant spleen, lymph node, or MLR CFSE-low populations of the donor or recipient were defined as mappable. The cumulative frequency of alloreactive clones was calculated as a percentage of all sequences, weighted by copy number. TCRdb re-hosts the immuneACCESS table, in-frame sequences only. Its copies lack some clones; in the studies checked, an unresolved V gene accounts for under half of them, and the cause for the rest is not known. The V and J calls and clone size were taken over from that table, and D and trimming were inferred from the DNA. This sample has 85,000 to 100,000 clones in its table, and 92% of those were observed once. The ten largest clones capture more than 0.15% of the sample.

The sequence was obtained from a human donor who received an intestinal transplant. The V and J segments used are TRBV9 and TRBJ1-3; the junction holds 7 bases that match TRBD1. Sequenced here: unstimulated CD4+ T cells sorted from spleen or lymph node cells, sampled before intestinal transplant. The nucleotides are TGTGCCAGCAGCCCCCGCGGGACAGAAGGAAACACCATATATTTT. This gives the protein CASSPRGTEGNTIYF.